This is a list of T cell receptor beta chains from one sample in a study of naive and memory T cell subsets. MiXCR, run by TCRdb on the UMI-ligation and nested PCR reads, gives a single entry per CDR3 protein. Counted here are just over 80,000 distinct CDR3 sequences, approximately 9.2% occurring once; the ten biggest clones make up 1.2%. The sequenced material came from naive CD8+ T cells from blood. The receptors stem from a human donor in good health. Each CDR3 is given with its conserved first and last residue. The D gene is left open where the match is weak. A clone size is listed for some rows: how often the clone was seen (once, few, many), or a class if it is expanded.

j_gene	v_gene	d_gene	len	abundance	CDR3aa	CDR3nt
TRBJ2-6	TRBV14	NA	16	few	CASSQDFPSGANVLTF	TGTGCCAGCAGCCAAGATTTTCCCTCTGGGGCCAACGTCCTGACTTTC
TRBJ2-7	TRBV29-1	NA	11	many	CSVEGAYEQYF	TGCAGCGTTGAAGGAGCCTACGAGCAGTACTTC
TRBJ1-1	TRBV3-1	NA	15	NA	CASSQETFLYSEAFF	TGTGCCAGCAGCCAGGAGACATTTCTCTACTCTGAAGCTTTCTTT
TRBJ2-1	TRBV10-3	NA	12	few	CAISADNREQFF	TGTGCCATCAGTGCGGACAACAGGGAGCAGTTCTTC
TRBJ1-2	TRBV7-9	NA	11	few	CASSLDYGYTF	TGTGCCAGCAGCTTAGACTATGGCTACACCTTC
TRBJ2-3	TRBV7-9	NA	16	many	CASSSTVTSHTDTQYF	TGTGCCAGCAGCTCAACGGTCACATCCCACACAGATACGCAGTATTTT
TRBJ2-2	TRBV29-1	TRBD1	15	few	CSVEGGRGPTGELFF	TGCAGCGTTGAAGGTGGCAGGGGGCCCACCGGGGAGCTGTTTTTT
TRBJ2-1	TRBV28	TRBD2	15	many	CASSLTSGRGDEQFF	TGTGCCAGCAGTTTAACTAGCGGGAGGGGAGATGAGCAGTTCTTC
TRBJ2-4	TRBV9	NA	16	NA	CASSPTMRVAKNIQYF	TGTGCCAGCAGCCCCACCATGAGAGTAGCCAAAAACATTCAGTACTTC
TRBJ2-1	TRBV7-9	NA	17	few	CASSLVSGTSSYNEQFF	TGTGCCAGCAGCTTAGTTAGCGGAACGAGCTCCTACAATGAGCAGTTCTTC
TRBJ2-4	TRBV20-1	NA	11	many	CSVEGLSIQYF	TGCAGTGTAGAGGGGTTAAGCATTCAGTACTTC
TRBJ2-5	TRBV30	NA	13	few	CAWTLAVQETQYF	TGTGCCTGGACTCTAGCAGTCCAAGAGACCCAGTACTTC
TRBJ2-1	TRBV5-1	TRBD1	14	once	CASSPGQEYNEQFF	TGCGCCAGCAGCCCCGGACAGGAATACAATGAGCAGTTCTTC
TRBJ2-3	TRBV11-2	NA	14	few	CASSSPGGTDTQYF	TGTGCCAGCAGCTCCCCCGGTGGGACAGATACGCAGTATTTT
TRBJ1-5	TRBV6-5	NA	13	NA	CASSAYSQQPQHF	TGTGCCAGCAGTGCCTATTCTCAACAGCCCCAGCATTTT
TRBJ2-3	TRBV15	TRBD2	16	many	CATSRDRGGTINTQYF	TGTGCCACCAGCAGAGATCGGGGAGGGACGATAAATACGCAGTATTTT
TRBJ2-3	TRBV6-6	TRBD1	16	NA	CASSYSTDRVSDTQYF	TGTGCCAGCAGTTACTCTACGGACAGGGTATCAGATACGCAGTATTTT
TRBJ2-7	TRBV29-1	NA	17	many	CSVEDRLGGESGYEQYF	TGCAGCGTTGAAGACCGGCTCGGAGGGGAAAGTGGCTACGAGCAGTACTTC
TRBJ1-3	TRBV5-4	NA	14	many	CASSLHQEGNTIYF	TGTGCCAGCAGCTTGCACCAGGAAGGAAACACCATATATTTT
TRBJ2-7	TRBV7-2	NA	15	many	CASSLDQGPGYEQYF	TGTGCCAGCAGCTTAGATCAGGGCCCCGGCTACGAGCAGTACTTC
TRBJ2-7	TRBV6-6	NA	15	many	CASSSLGGRAYEQYF	TGTGCCAGCAGTTCCCTCGGCGGACGGGCCTACGAGCAGTACTTC
TRBJ2-7	TRBV12-3/TRBV12-4	NA	16	NA	CASSLGSWTNVYEQYF	TGTGCCAGCAGTTTAGGGTCTTGGACTAACGTTTACGAGCAGTACTTC
TRBJ2-3	TRBV4-2	NA	11	many	CASRLGDTQYF	TGTGCCAGCCGGCTAGGAGATACGCAGTATTTT
TRBJ1-1	TRBV29-1	NA	12	few	CSVGSGSTEAFF	TGCAGCGTTGGATCGGGGTCCACTGAAGCTTTCTTT
TRBJ1-1	TRBV6-2/TRBV6-3	NA	15	NA	CASSPNVQANTEAFF	TGTGCCAGCAGCCCTAACGTCCAGGCCAACACTGAAGCTTTCTTT
TRBJ2-5	TRBV27	TRBD2	13	many	CASSSGGGETQYF	TGTGCCAGCAGTTCCGGGGGGGGAGAGACCCAGTACTTC
TRBJ2-3	TRBV9	NA	16	many	CASSARAGGIADTQYF	TGTGCCAGCAGCGCCCGCGCTGGCGGTATAGCAGATACGCAGTATTTT
TRBJ2-5	TRBV6-1	TRBD2	15	many	CASRSSGMGQETQYF	TGTGCCAGCAGGAGTAGCGGGATGGGACAAGAGACCCAGTACTTC
TRBJ2-5	TRBV24-1	NA	16	few	CATSELRGWDQETQYF	TGTGCCACCAGTGAATTGAGGGGATGGGACCAAGAGACCCAGTACTTC
TRBJ2-1	TRBV12-5	TRBD2	13	many	CASGLVSRREEFF	TGTGCTAGTGGTTTGGTAAGTCGGCGGGAGGAGTTCTTC
TRBJ2-1	TRBV24-1	NA	16	many	CATSDFELAANNEQFF	TGTGCCACCAGTGATTTTGAGCTAGCAGCAAACAATGAGCAGTTCTTC
TRBJ2-3	TRBV7-2	NA	16	many	CASSLVGGDLPDTQYF	TGTGCCAGCAGCTTAGTTGGCGGGGACCTACCGGATACGCAGTATTTT
TRBJ2-3	TRBV20-1	NA	15	many	CSARDRFHRGSDSDF	TGCAGTGCTAGAGACCGATTCCATCGGGGGTCAGATTCGGATTTT
TRBJ2-1	TRBV27	NA	16	few	CASSLSGGHFYNEQFF	TGTGCCAGCAGTTTATCTGGGGGGCACTTCTACAATGAGCAGTTCTTC
TRBJ1-5	TRBV27	TRBD1	14	NA	CASSLQGGNQPQHF	TGTGCCAGCAGTCTTCAGGGGGGCAATCAGCCCCAGCATTTT
TRBJ2-7	TRBV27	TRBD2	15	few	CASSPGLAGTSEQYF	TGTGCCAGCAGTCCCGGGCTAGCGGGAACGTCCGAGCAGTACTTC
TRBJ1-5	TRBV7-9	TRBD1	15	many	CASSSDREEDQPQHF	TGTGCCAGCAGCTCAGACAGGGAGGAGGATCAGCCCCAGCATTTT
TRBJ1-2	TRBV7-8	TRBD1	13	many	CASSPGQVYGYTF	TGTGCCAGCAGCCCGGGACAGGTCTATGGCTACACCTTC
TRBJ2-5	TRBV12-3/TRBV12-4	TRBD1	14	NA	CASSLGTGGATQYF	TGTGCCAGCAGTTTAGGGACAGGGGGGGCGACCCAGTACTTC
TRBJ2-1	TRBV4-1	TRBD2	15	few	CASSAGLAGVNEQFF	TGCGCCAGCAGCGCGGGACTAGCGGGAGTCAATGAGCAGTTCTTC
TRBJ2-7	TRBV30	NA	12	many	CAWNPGTYEQYF	TGTGCCTGGAACCCAGGCACCTACGAGCAGTACTTC
TRBJ1-6	TRBV4-3	TRBD1	15	many	CASSQSDRDNSPLHF	TGCGCCAGCAGCCAATCGGACAGGGATAATTCACCCCTCCACTTT
TRBJ2-5	TRBV5-6	TRBD1	14	few	CASSLGDREETQYF	TGTGCCAGCAGCTTGGGGGACAGGGAAGAGACCCAGTACTTC
TRBJ1-2	TRBV7-9	NA	18	NA	CASSPSGAGDVTNYGYTF	TGTGCCAGCAGCCCCAGTGGCGCGGGGGACGTGACTAACTATGGCTACACCTTC
TRBJ2-1	TRBV6-2/TRBV6-3	TRBD2	17	few	CASSYSLAGTSYNEQFF	TGTGCCAGCAGTTACTCGCTAGCGGGAACCTCCTACAATGAGCAGTTCTTC
TRBJ2-5	TRBV29-1	NA	13	many	CSVEGRSQETQYF	TGCAGCGTTGAAGGTCGGAGCCAAGAGACCCAGTACTTC
TRBJ2-1	TRBV20-1	TRBD2	15	many	CSARPGLASYNEQFF	TGCAGTGCTAGGCCGGGACTAGCCTCCTACAATGAGCAGTTCTTC